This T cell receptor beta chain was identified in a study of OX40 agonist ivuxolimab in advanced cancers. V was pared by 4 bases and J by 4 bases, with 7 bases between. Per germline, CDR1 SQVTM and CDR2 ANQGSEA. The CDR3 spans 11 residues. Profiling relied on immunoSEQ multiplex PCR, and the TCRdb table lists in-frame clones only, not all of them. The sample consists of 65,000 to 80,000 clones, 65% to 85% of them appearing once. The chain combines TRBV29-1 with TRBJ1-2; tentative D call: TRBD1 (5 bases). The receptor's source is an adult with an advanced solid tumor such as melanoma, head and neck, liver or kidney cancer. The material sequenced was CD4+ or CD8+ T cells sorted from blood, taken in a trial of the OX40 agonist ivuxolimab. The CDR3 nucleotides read TGCAGCGTTGGAGGGACCTATGGCTACACCTTC. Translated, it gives CSVGGTYGYTF.